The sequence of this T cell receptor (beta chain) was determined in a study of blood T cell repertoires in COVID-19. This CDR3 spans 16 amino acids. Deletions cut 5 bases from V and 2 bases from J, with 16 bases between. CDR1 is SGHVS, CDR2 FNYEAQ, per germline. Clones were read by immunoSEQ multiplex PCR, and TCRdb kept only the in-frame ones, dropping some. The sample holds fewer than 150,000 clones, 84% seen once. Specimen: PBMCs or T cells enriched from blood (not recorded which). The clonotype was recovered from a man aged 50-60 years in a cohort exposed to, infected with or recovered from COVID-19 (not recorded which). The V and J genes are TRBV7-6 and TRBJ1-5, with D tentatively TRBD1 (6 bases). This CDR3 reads CASSPMGAGGNQPQHF. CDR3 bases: TGTGCCAGCAGCCCTATGGGGGCAGGAGGCAATCAGCCCCAGCATTTT.